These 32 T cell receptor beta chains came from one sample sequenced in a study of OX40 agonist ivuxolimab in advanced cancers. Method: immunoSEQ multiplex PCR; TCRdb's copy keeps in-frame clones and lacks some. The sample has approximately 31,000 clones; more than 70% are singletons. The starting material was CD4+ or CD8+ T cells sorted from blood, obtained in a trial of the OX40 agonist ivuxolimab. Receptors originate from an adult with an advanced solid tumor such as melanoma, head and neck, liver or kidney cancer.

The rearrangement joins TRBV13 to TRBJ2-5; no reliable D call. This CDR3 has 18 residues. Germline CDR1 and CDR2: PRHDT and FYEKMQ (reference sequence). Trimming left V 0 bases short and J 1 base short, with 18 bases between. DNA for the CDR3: TGTGCCAGCAGCTTAGGAGGCGCCGAATTCTTCCCCCAAGAGACCCAGTACTTC. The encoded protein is CASSLGGAEFFPQETQYF.

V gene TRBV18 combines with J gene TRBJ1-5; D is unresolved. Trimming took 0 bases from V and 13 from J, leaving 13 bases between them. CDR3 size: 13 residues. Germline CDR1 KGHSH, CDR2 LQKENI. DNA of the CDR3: TGTGCCAGCTCACCACCTCCCGGATTGCCTCAGCATTTT. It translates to CASSPPPGLPQHF. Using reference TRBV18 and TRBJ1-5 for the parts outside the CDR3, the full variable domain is NAGVMQNPRHLVRRRGQEARLRCSPMKGHSHVYWYRQLPEEGLKFMVYLQKENIIDESGMPKERFSAEFPKEGPSILRIQQVVRGDSAAYFCASSPPPGLPQHFGDGTRLSIL.

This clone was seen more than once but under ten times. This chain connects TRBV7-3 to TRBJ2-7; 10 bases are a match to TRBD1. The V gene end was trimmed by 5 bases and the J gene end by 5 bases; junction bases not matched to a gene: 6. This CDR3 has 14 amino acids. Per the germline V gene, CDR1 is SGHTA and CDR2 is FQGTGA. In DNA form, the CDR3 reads TGTGCCAGCAGCCCCACCGGGACAGGGGACGAGCAGTACTTC. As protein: CASSPTGTGDEQYF.

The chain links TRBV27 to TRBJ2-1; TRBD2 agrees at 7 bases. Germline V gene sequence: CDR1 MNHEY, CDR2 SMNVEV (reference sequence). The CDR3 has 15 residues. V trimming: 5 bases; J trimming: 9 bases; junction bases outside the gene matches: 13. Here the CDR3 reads CASSPPGLPKGEQFF. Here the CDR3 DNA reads TGTGCCAGCAGTCCTCCGGGACTACCAAAGGGTGAGCAGTTCTTC.

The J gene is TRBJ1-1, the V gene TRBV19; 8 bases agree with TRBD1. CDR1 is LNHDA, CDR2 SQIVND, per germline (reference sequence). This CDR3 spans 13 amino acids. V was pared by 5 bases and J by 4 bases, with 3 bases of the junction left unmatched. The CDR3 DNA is TGTGCCAGTAGTCGACAGGGGACCACTGAAGCTTTCTTT. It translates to CASSRQGTTEAFF.

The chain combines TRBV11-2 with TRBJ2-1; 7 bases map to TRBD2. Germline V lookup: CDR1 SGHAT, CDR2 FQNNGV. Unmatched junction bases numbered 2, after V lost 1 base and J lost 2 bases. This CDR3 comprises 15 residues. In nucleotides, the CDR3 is TGTGCCAGCAGCTTAGTGGCGGGGGCCTACAATGAGCAGTTCTTC. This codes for CASSLVAGAYNEQFF.

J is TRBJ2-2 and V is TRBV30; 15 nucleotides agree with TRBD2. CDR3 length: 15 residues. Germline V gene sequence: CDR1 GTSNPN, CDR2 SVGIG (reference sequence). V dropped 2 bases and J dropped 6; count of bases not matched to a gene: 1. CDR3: CAWSRTSGGAGELFF. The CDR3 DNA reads TGTGCCTGGAGTAGGACTAGCGGGGGGGCCGGGGAGCTGTTTTTT. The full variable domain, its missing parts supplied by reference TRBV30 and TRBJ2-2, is SQTIHQWPATLVQPVGSPLSLECTVEGTSNPNLYWYRQAAGRGLQLLFYSVGIGQISSEVPQNLSASRPQDRQFILSSKKLLLSDSGFYLCAWSRTSGGAGELFFGEGSRLTVL.

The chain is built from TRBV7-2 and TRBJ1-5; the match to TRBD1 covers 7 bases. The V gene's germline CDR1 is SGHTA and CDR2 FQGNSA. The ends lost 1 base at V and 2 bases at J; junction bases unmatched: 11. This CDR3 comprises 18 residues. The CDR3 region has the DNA TGTGCCAGCAGCTTAGGACAGGGCGGCGGAGGGGGCAATCAGCCCCAGCATTTT. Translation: CASSLGQGGGGGNQPQHF.

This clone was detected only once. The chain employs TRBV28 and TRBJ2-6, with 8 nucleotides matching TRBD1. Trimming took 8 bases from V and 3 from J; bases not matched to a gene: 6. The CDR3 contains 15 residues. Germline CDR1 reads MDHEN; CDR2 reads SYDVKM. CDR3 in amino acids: CASGTRGRGANVLTF. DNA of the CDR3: TGTGCCAGCGGGACCAGGGGGCGTGGGGCCAACGTCCTGACTTTC.

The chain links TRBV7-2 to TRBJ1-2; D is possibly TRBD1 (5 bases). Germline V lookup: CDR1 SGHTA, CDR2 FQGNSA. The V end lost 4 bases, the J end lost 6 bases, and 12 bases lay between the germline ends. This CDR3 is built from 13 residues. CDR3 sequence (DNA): TGTGCCAGCAGCTCACAGGTTGGGGATGGCTACACCTTC. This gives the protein CASSSQVGDGYTF.

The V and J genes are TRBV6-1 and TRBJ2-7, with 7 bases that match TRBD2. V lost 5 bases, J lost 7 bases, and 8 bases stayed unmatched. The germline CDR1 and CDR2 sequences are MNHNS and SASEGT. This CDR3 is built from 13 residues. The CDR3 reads CASSKEGGVEQYF. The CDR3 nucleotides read TGTGCCAGCAGTAAAGAGGGAGGGGTTGAGCAGTACTTC.

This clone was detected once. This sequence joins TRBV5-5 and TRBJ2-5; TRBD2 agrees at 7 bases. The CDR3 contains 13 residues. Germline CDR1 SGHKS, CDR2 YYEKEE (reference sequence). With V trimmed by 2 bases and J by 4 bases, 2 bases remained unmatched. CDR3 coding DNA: TGTGCCAGCAGCTTTGGGGGGGTAGAGACCCAGTACTTC. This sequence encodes CASSFGGVETQYF.

This CDR3 reads CASSLEGERGDYEQYF. CDR3 nucleotides: TGTGCCAGCAGCTTGGAAGGCGAGCGGGGGGACTACGAGCAGTACTTC. V gene TRBV5-5 combines with J gene TRBJ2-7; 9 bases align to TRBD2. CDR1 and CDR2 (germline): SGHKS, YYEKEE (reference sequence). The CDR3 is 16 amino acids. V shed 0 bases and J 3 bases; nucleotides not matched to a gene: 7.

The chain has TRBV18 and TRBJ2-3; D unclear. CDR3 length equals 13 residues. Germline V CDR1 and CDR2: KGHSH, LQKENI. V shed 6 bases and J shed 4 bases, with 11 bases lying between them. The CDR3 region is CASSGSIADTQYF. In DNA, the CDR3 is TGTGCCAGCTCCGGGTCTATTGCAGATACGCAGTATTTT.

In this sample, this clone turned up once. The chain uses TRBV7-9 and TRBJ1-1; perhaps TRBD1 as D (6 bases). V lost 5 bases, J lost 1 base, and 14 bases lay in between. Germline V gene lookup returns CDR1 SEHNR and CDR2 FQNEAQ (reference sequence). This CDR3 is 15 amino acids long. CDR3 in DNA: TGTGCCAGCAGCCAACTATCGACAGGGAACACTGAAGCTTTCTTT. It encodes CASSQLSTGNTEAFF.

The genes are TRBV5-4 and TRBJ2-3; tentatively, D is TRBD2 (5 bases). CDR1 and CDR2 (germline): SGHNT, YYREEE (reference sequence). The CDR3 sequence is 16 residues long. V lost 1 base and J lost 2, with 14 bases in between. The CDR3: CASSLSGNPSTDTQYF. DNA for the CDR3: TGTGCCAGCAGCTTGTCGGGAAACCCCTCCACAGATACGCAGTATTTT.

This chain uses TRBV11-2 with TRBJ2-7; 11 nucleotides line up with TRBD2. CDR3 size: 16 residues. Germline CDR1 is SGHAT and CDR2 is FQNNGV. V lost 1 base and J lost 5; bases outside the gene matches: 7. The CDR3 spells CASSLVAGGIRHEQYF. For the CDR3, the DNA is TGTGCCAGCAGCTTAGTAGCGGGGGGGATACGGCACGAGCAGTACTTC.

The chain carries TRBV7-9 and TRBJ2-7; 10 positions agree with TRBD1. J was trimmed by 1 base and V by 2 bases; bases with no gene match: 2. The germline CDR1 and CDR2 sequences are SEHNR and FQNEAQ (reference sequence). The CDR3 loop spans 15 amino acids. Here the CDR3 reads CASSLMDRGSYEQYF. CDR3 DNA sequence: TGTGCCAGCAGCTTAATGGACAGGGGGTCCTACGAGCAGTACTTC.

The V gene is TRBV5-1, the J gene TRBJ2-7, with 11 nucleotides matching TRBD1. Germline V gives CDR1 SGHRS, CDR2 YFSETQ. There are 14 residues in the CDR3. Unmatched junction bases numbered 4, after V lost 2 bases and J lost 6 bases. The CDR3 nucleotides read TGCGCCAGCAGCTTTGGACAGGGGGCTATCGAGCAGTACTTC. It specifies CASSFGQGAIEQYF.

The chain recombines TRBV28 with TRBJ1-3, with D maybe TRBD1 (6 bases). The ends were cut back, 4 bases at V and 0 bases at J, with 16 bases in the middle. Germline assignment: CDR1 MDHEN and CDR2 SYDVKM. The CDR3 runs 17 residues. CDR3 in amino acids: CASSSRDRRVSGNTIYF. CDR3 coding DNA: TGTGCCAGCAGTTCCAGAGACAGGCGAGTCTCTGGAAACACCATATATTTT.

CDR3 DNA sequence: TGTGCCAGTAGTCCCCCGCTAGGGGAGCCCACGGGGCGGCAGTTCTTC. This codes for CASSPPLGEPTGRQFF. V gene TRBV19 combines with J gene TRBJ2-1; D tentatively fits TRBD1 or TRBD2 (5 bases each). In germline, CDR1 is LNHDA, CDR2 SQIVND (reference sequence). CDR3 length equals 16 residues. Deletions cut 5 bases from V and 12 bases from J, with 26 bases between.

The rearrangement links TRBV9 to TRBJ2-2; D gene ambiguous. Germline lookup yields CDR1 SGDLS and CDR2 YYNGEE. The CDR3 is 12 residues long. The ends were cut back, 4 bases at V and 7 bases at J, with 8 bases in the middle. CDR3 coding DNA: TGTGCCAGCAGCAACAAACTCGGGGAGCTGTTTTTT. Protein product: CASSNKLGELFF.

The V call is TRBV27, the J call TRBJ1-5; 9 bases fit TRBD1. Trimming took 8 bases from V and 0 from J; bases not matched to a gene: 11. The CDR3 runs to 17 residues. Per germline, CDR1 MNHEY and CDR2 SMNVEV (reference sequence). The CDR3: CASRRTGESYSNQPQHF. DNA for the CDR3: TGTGCCAGCCGGAGGACAGGGGAAAGTTATAGCAATCAGCCCCAGCATTTT.

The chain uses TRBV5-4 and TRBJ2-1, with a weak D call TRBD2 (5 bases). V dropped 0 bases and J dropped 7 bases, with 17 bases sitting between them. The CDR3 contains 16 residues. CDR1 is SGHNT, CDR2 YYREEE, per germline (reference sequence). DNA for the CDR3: TGTGCCAGCAGCTTGGATCCTCCTCGGACGGGAAATGAGCAGTTCTTC. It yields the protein CASSLDPPRTGNEQFF.

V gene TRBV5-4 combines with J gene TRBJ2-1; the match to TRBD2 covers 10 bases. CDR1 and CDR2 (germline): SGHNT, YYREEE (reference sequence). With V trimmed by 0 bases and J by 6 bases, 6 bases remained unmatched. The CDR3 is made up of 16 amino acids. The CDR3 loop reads CASSLGGLASANEQFF. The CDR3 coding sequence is TGTGCCAGCAGCTTGGGGGGACTAGCGTCGGCCAATGAGCAGTTCTTC.

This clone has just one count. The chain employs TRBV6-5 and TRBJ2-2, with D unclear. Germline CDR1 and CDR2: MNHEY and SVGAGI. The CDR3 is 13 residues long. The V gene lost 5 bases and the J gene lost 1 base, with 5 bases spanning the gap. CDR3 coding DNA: TGTGCCAGCAGTCTGAAGAACACCGGGGAGCTGTTTTTT. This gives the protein CASSLKNTGELFF.

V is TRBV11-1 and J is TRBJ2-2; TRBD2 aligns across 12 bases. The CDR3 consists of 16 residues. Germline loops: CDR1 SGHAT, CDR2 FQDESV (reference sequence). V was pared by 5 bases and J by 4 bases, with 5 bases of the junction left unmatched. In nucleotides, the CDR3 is TGTGCCAGCAGCCTCGGACTAGCGGGGATCACCGGGGAGCTGTTTTTT. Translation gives CASSLGLAGITGELFF.

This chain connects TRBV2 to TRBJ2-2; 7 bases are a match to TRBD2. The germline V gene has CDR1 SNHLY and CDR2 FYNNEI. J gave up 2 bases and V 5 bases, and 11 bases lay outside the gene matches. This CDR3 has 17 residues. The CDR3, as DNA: TGTGCCAGCAGTCCCTATGTTTCGGGGGGTAACACCGGGGAGCTGTTTTTT. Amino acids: CASSPYVSGGNTGELFF.

The CDR3 is CASSLQLQETQYF. Written as DNA, the CDR3 is TGTGCCAGCAGCTTACAGCTTCAAGAGACCCAGTACTTC. The chain carries TRBV5-4 and TRBJ2-5, with D unresolved. This CDR3 contains 13 residues. V lost 2 bases and J lost 2, with 7 bases in between. Per the germline V gene, CDR1 is SGHNT and CDR2 is YYREEE (reference sequence). Variable domain in full (rest from reference TRBV5-4 and TRBJ2-5): ETGVTQSPTHLIKTRGQQVTLRCSSQSGHNTVSWYQQALGQGPQFIFQYYREEENGRGNFPPRFSGLQFPNYSSELNVNALELDDSALYLCASSLQLQETQYFGPGTRLLVL.

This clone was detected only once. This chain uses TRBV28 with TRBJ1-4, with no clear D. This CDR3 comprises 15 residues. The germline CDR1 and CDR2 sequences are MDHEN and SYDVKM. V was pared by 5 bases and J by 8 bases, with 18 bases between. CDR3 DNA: TGTGCCAGCAGTCCTACAGCGGCGGGAAGAGAAAAACTGTTTTTT. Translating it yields CASSPTAAGREKLFF. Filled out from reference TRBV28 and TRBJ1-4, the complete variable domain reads DVKVTQSSRYLVKRTGEKVFLECVQDMDHENMFWYRQDPGLGLRLIYFSYDVKMKEKGDIPEGYSVSREKKERFSLILESASTNQTSMYLCASSPTAAGREKLFFGSGTQLSVL.

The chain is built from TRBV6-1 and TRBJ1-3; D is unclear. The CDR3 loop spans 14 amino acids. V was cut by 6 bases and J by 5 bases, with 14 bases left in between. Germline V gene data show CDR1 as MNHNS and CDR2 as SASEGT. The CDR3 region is CASRGMQKRNTIYF. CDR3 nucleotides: TGTGCCAGCAGAGGGATGCAGAAGAGAAACACCATATATTTT.

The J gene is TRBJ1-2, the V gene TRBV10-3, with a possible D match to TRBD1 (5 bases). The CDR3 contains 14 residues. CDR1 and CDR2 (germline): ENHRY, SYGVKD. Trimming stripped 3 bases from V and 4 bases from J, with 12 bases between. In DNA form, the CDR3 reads TGTGCCATCAGTGATCAGGGTATAGGCTATGGCTACACCTTC. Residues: CAISDQGIGYGYTF.